A single sample gave rise to the 27 T cell receptor beta chains below, sequenced in a study of T cells after yellow fever vaccination. TCRdb independently ran MiXCR on the 5' RACE reads; one entry per CDR3 protein. This sample has some 350,000 distinct CDR3 sequences, with around 6.5% found just once. The input for sequencing was PBMCs, taken 5 days after the yellow fever booster vaccination. Source of these receptors: a man aged 25-45 years who received the YFV17D yellow fever vaccine.

The V gene is TRBV20-1, the J gene TRBJ2-1; D is possibly TRBD2 (6 bases). V lost 6 bases to trimming and J lost 3 bases, with 15 bases between them. CDR3 length: 14 residues. From germline, CDR1 is DFQATT and CDR2 SNEGSKA (reference sequence). For the CDR3, the DNA is TGCAGTGCGTCGGGGAGGAGGCTCTACAATGAGCAGTTCTTC. Amino acid sequence: CSASGRRLYNEQFF.

A few counts support this clonotype. The V and J genes are TRBV6-1 and TRBJ2-1; 8 nucleotides align to TRBD2. Germline CDR1 reads MNHNS; CDR2 reads SASEGT. V was pared by 5 bases and J by 7 bases, with 13 bases of the junction left unmatched. The CDR3 length is 16 residues. This CDR3 reads CASSKDPAGVLNEQFF. For the CDR3, the DNA is TGTGCCAGCAGTAAAGACCCAGCGGGAGTCCTTAATGAGCAGTTCTTC.

This clonotype was picked up a small number of times. The genes are TRBV20-1 and TRBJ2-7; D gene ambiguous. Germline V gives CDR1 DFQATT, CDR2 SNEGSKA (reference sequence). CDR3 length equals 13 residues. Trimming cost V 6 bases and J 5 bases, with 17 bases left between them. CDR3 in amino acids: CSAARPVVNEQYF. CDR3 nucleotide sequence: TGCAGTGCCGCTCGACCTGTGGTAAACGAGCAGTACTTC.

This clonotype was picked up many times. The junction departs from germline at one end; a sequencing error may be responsible. The chain carries TRBV11-2 and TRBJ2-7; D perhaps matches TRBD1 (6 bases). The germline V gene encodes CDR1 SGHAT and CDR2 FQNNGV. The CDR3 contains 13 residues. Here the CDR3 DNA reads TGTGCCAGCAGCTTAGATCTAGGCGGACAGAAGACCTTC. This sequence encodes CASSLDLGGQKTF.

This clonotype was picked up many times. The chain uses TRBV5-6 and TRBJ2-3, with a possible D match to TRBD2 (5 bases). Germline CDR1 and CDR2: SGHDT and YYEEEE. The V gene lost 0 bases and the J gene lost 6 bases, with 11 bases spanning the gap. The CDR3 is 14 residues long. The CDR3: CASSLGGSVDTQYF. CDR3 coding DNA: TGTGCCAGCAGCTTGGGAGGTAGCGTCGATACGCAGTATTTT.

This rearrangement joins TRBV7-2 to TRBJ2-2, with D tentatively TRBD2 (5 bases). Germline CDR1 and CDR2: SGHTA and FQGNSA. V was trimmed by 4 bases and J by 6 bases, leaving 12 bases between them. This CDR3 has 14 amino acids. The CDR3 loop reads CASSYPSFAGELFF. In DNA, the CDR3 is TGTGCCAGCAGCTACCCTAGCTTCGCCGGGGAGCTGTTTTTT.

This clonotype was found a few times. V usage is TRBV27 and J usage is TRBJ1-1; TRBD1 matches at 8 bases. Germline CDR1 MNHEY, CDR2 SMNVEV (reference sequence). This CDR3 region has 13 residues. Losses at the gene ends were 2 bases for V and 7 bases for J; bases not matched to a gene: 3. The CDR3 nucleotides read TGTGCCAGCAGTTTACTGACAGGGGTTGAAGCTTTCTTT. Protein sequence: CASSLLTGVEAFF.

This clonotype has at least ten counts. The chain is built from TRBV5-1 and TRBJ1-4; tentatively, D is TRBD1 (6 bases). CDR1 and CDR2 from the germline V gene are SGHRS and YFSETQ. This CDR3 region has 12 residues. V dropped 5 bases and J dropped 7 bases, with 9 bases sitting between them. CDR3 DNA: TGCGCCAGCAGACGGGGGGCTGAAAAACTGTTTTTT. This codes for CASRRGAEKLFF.

This clonotype was seen at least ten times. The rearrangement uses TRBV5-4 and TRBJ2-5, with TRBD1 as a possible D gene (5 bases). Germline values: CDR1 SGHNT, CDR2 YYREEE (reference sequence). Trimming removed 7 bases from V and 2 bases from J, with 6 bases in between. The CDR3 runs to 11 residues. The chain's CDR3 is CASRQQETQYF. CDR3 nucleotides: TGTGCCAGCCGACAGCAAGAGACCCAGTACTTC.

The chain links TRBV20-1 to TRBJ1-3; TRBD1 is a possible D gene (6 bases). The CDR3 length is 14 residues. Germline CDR1 reads DFQATT; CDR2 reads SNEGSKA (reference sequence). V was shortened by 6 bases and J by 0 bases, with 12 bases between the two germline ends. The CDR3 DNA is TGCAGTGCCCTCAGGGGCACCTCTGGAAACACCATATATTTT. Its translation is CSALRGTSGNTIYF.

The chain combines TRBV5-5 with TRBJ2-5, with a possible D match to TRBD1 (7 bases). The V end was cut by 4 bases, the J end by 4 bases, with 20 bases between. This CDR3 region has 16 residues. CDR1 and CDR2 from the germline V gene are SGHKS and YYEKEE (reference sequence). The CDR3 DNA reads TGTGCCAGCAGCCTAACGACAGGAGGGGGCATAGAGACCCAGTACTTC. Residues: CASSLTTGGGIETQYF.

On this clonotype itself: At one boundary the junction diverges from the germline segment, which might be a read error. V usage is TRBV20-1 and J usage is TRBJ2-1, with 9 positions matching TRBD1. CDR3 size: 16 residues. The V gene's germline CDR1 is DFQATT and CDR2 SNEGSKA (reference sequence). The CDR3 DNA is TGCTGTGCTAGACCTACGTTAACCGGGACAGGGCACGAGCAGTTCTTC. Translating gives CCARPTLTGTGHEQFF.

This clonotype was seen at least ten times. The chain couples TRBV25-1 to TRBJ2-5, with D possibly matching TRBD2 (6 bases). V dropped 4 bases and J dropped 4 bases, with 13 bases sitting between them. Germline CDR1 reads MGHDK; CDR2 reads SYGVNS. CDR3 length: 14 residues. The CDR3 DNA reads as TGTGCCAGCAGTGTGGTGCTCGGGGGAGAGACCCAGTACTTC. Encoded protein: CASSVVLGGETQYF.

On this clonotype: This may stem from a read error, because a much larger clone lies one nucleotide away. The V call is TRBV11-2, the J call TRBJ2-7; 10 bases are shared with TRBD2. J lost 2 bases, V lost 4 bases, and 5 bases had no gene match. Germline values: CDR1 SGHAT, CDR2 FQNNGV. This CDR3 is built from 15 residues. The CDR3 bases are TGTGCCAGCAGCTCCCCGGGACTAGCGACCTACGAGCAGTACTTC. It codes for CASSSPGLATYEQYF.

The chain couples TRBV5-1 to TRBJ1-5; D is undetermined. Per germline, CDR1 SGHRS and CDR2 YFSETQ. The CDR3 is made up of 15 amino acids. V was cut by 4 bases and J by 0 bases, with 11 bases left in between. CDR3 DNA: TGCGCCAGCAGCCCGTCGGGCGATAGCAATCAGCCCCAGCATTTT. Protein: CASSPSGDSNQPQHF.

This clonotype has at least ten counts. The chain links TRBV5-1 to TRBJ2-3, with a tentative D call TRBD2 (5 bases). V lost 0 bases and J lost 1, with 9 bases in between. This CDR3 spans 15 amino acids. Germline loops: CDR1 SGHRS, CDR2 YFSETQ. The chain's CDR3 is CASSLGGGGTDTQYF. The CDR3 DNA sequence: TGCGCCAGCAGCTTGGGCGGAGGAGGCACAGATACGCAGTATTTT.

This clonotype was seen at least ten times. This chain joins TRBV10-3 and TRBJ2-1; D is possibly TRBD1 (6 bases). The CDR3 has 15 amino acids. V lost 6 bases, J lost 1 base, and 13 bases lay in between. Germline V gene data show CDR1 as ENHRY and CDR2 as SYGVKD. The CDR3 DNA is TGTGCCATCAGAGTAACAGGACAGTCCTACAATGAGCAGTTCTTC. It encodes CAIRVTGQSYNEQFF.

This clonotype was seen repeatedly, ten times or more. The chain carries TRBV30 and TRBJ1-1; TRBD1 aligns across 8 bases. Unmatched junction bases numbered 2, after V lost 3 bases and J lost 2 bases. This CDR3 contains 13 residues. Germline lookup yields CDR1 GTSNPN and CDR2 SVGIG (reference sequence). The CDR3 is CAWSRGLNTEAFF. DNA of the CDR3: TGTGCCTGGAGCAGGGGGCTTAACACTGAAGCTTTCTTT.

Ten or more counts support this clonotype. The genes are TRBV6-4 and TRBJ2-4; D gene uncertain. CDR3 size: 13 residues. V dropped 3 bases and J dropped 1 base, with 4 bases sitting between them. Germline-derived CDR1 and CDR2 are MRHNA and SNTAGT. The CDR3 protein is CASSEGAKNIQYF. In DNA, the CDR3 is TGTGCCAGCAGTGAGGGGGCCAAAAACATTCAGTACTTC.

This clonotype was seen a single time. A read error may be the cause here, since a much bigger clone is one base away. The chain employs TRBV20-1 and TRBJ2-7; D perhaps matches TRBD2 (6 bases). Germline V gene data show CDR1 as DFQATT and CDR2 as SNEGSKA (reference sequence). This CDR3 spans 16 amino acids. The CDR3 bases are TGCAGTGCTAGAGCCCTCCCGGGAACCCAGGACTACGACCAGTACTTC. Amino acids: CSARALPGTQDYDQYF.

The genes are TRBV7-2 and TRBJ2-1; the D gene could be TRBD1 or TRBD2 (6 bases each). The V end was cut by 1 base, the J end by 6 bases, with 19 bases between. The germline CDR1 and CDR2 sequences are SGHTA and FQGNSA. CDR3 length equals 17 residues. CDR3 DNA sequence: TGTGCCAGCAGCTTAGTGGGGGCGGTCCTAGCGCCCAATGAGCAGTTCTTC. Encoded protein: CASSLVGAVLAPNEQFF.

The chain recombines TRBV4-3 with TRBJ2-3; TRBD2 matches 10 bases. After removal of 3 bases from V and 0 bases from J, the junction contained 6 bases not matched to a gene. Germline V gene data show CDR1 as LGHNA and CDR2 as YSLEER. CDR3 length: 17 amino acids. CDR3 protein: CASSHTLAGASTDTQYF. CDR3 sequence (DNA): TGCGCCAGCAGCCATACCCTAGCGGGAGCGAGCACAGATACGCAGTATTTT.

This clonotype was seen repeatedly, ten times or more. The chain joins TRBV29-1 to TRBJ2-7; 8 bases line up with TRBD1. Trimming took 7 bases from V and 3 from J; bases not matched to a gene: 8. The CDR3 contains 13 residues. In germline, CDR1 is SQVTM, CDR2 ANQGSEA. This chain's CDR3 is CSAKDRDDYEQYF. Here the CDR3 DNA reads TGCAGCGCCAAGGACAGGGACGACTACGAGCAGTACTTC.

This clonotype was observed a few times. The chain combines TRBV3-1 with TRBJ2-1, with D possibly matching TRBD1 (5 bases). The CDR3 has 13 amino acids. CDR1 is LGHDT, CDR2 YNNKEL, per germline (reference sequence). V gave up 3 bases and J gave up 6 bases, with 9 bases separating them. The CDR3 region is CASSHLTVNEQFF. CDR3 sequence (DNA): TGTGCCAGCAGCCATTTGACAGTCAATGAGCAGTTCTTC.

In this sample, this clonotype turned up a few times. V is TRBV7-2 and J is TRBJ1-1, with D possibly being TRBD1 (6 bases). CDR3 length: 16 amino acids. The V end lost 1 base, the J end lost 4 bases, and 16 bases lay between the germline ends. The germline V gene encodes CDR1 SGHTA and CDR2 FQGNSA. The CDR3 protein is CASSLGRGGVSTEAFF. DNA of the CDR3: TGTGCCAGCAGCTTAGGCAGGGGTGGAGTTAGCACTGAAGCTTTCTTT. Complete variable domain (other parts from reference TRBV7-2 and TRBJ1-1): GAGVSQSPSNKVTEKGKDVELRCDPISGHTALYWYRQSLGQGLEFLIYFQGNSAPDKSGLPSDRFSAERTGGSVSTLTIQRTQQEDSAVYLCASSLGRGGVSTEAFFGQGTRLTVV.

This clonotype was observed a few times. The V and J genes are TRBV20-1 and TRBJ2-5, with a weak D call TRBD1 (6 bases). Germline CDR1 and CDR2: DFQATT and SNEGSKA (reference sequence). CDR3 size: 14 residues. Trimming stripped 0 bases from V and 9 bases from J, with 17 bases between. This chain's CDR3 is CSARDLRGGVAQYF. The CDR3 region has the DNA TGCAGTGCTAGAGATTTAAGAGGGGGAGTGGCCCAGTACTTC.

This clonotype was seen a handful of times. The rearrangement uses TRBV11-2 and TRBJ2-2; D gene ambiguous. V was cut by 5 bases and J by 2 bases, with 12 bases left in between. Germline CDR1 SGHAT, CDR2 FQNNGV. The CDR3 covers 15 residues. CDR3 nucleotides: TGTGCCAGCAGCCCCGCCAACCTAAACACCGGGGAGCTGTTTTTT. Translation gives CASSPANLNTGELFF. Filled out from reference TRBV11-2 and TRBJ2-2, the complete variable domain reads EAGVAQSPRYKIIEKRQSVAFWCNPISGHATLYWYQQILGQGPKLLIQFQNNGVVDDSQLPKDRFSAERLKGVDSTLKIQPAKLEDSAVYLCASSPANLNTGELFFGEGSRLTVL.